This note documents a single T cell receptor (beta chain) sequence. The antigen remains undetermined. Libraries were prepared by immunoSEQ multiplex PCR; TCRdb keeps only in-frame clonotypes and omits some of them. Here the sample spans around 50,000 clones, 57% being singletons. The sample originates from a study of cytotoxic CD8 clonotypes in ibrutinib-treated CLL. General study results and limits: Clonality went up at ibrutinib response and then declined back toward baseline at progression.

Germline CDR1 and CDR2: SGHRS and YFSETQ. Deletions cut 1 base from V and 0 bases from J, with 5 bases between. The CDR3 length is 13 residues. The sequencing here drew on PBMCs, taken after 24 months of ibrutinib treatment. V and J are TRBV5-1 and TRBJ2-7; D is unclear. This receptor was taken from a human donor with chronic lymphocytic leukemia. CDR3 protein: CASSLPNSYEQYF. The CDR3 DNA reads as TGCGCCAGCAGCTTGCCAAACTCCTACGAGCAGTACTTC.